These T cell receptor beta chains were read from a single sample in a study of T cells after yellow fever vaccination. MiXCR, run by TCRdb on the 5' RACE reads, gives a single entry per CDR3 protein. This sample has 300,000 to 350,000 distinct CDR3 sequences, with around 3.9% found just once. The sample here was PBMCs, taken 5 days after the yellow fever booster vaccination. These receptors were collected from a man between 18 and 29 years old who received the YFV17D yellow fever vaccine. CDR3s include the opening cysteine and the closing phenylalanine or tryptophan. The order of the fields is D gene, clone size, V gene, J gene, CDR3 DNA, CDR3 protein. The D gene is left open where the match is weak. A row's size may be missing; if present it is once, few, many or a size class.

D: -; size: -; V: TRBV29-1; J: TRBJ2-5; DNA: TGCAGCGTGGCCACCCCCTGGGAGACCCAGTACTTC; CDR3: CSVATPWETQYF
D: -; size: many; V: TRBV29-1; J: TRBJ1-3; DNA: TGCAGCGTTGGGGGCTCTGGAAACACCATATATTTT; CDR3: CSVGGSGNTIYF
D: TRBD2; size: many; V: TRBV7-3; J: TRBJ2-1; DNA: TGTGCCAGCAGCTTATATGGGACTAGGGACAATGAGCAGTTCTTC; CDR3: CASSLYGTRDNEQFF
D: TRBD1; size: few; V: TRBV10-3; J: TRBJ1-1; DNA: TGTGCCATCAGTGACAGGGGGCTGTACACTGAAGCTTTCTTT; CDR3: CAISDRGLYTEAFF
D: -; size: few; V: TRBV29-1; J: TRBJ2-3; DNA: TGCAGCGTTGATTTGGGGGCAGATACGCAGTATTTT; CDR3: CSVDLGADTQYF
D: -; size: few; V: TRBV18; J: TRBJ1-5; DNA: TGTGCCAGCTCACAGCCAGGACTACTCAATCAGCCCCAGCATTTT; CDR3: CASSQPGLLNQPQHF
D: TRBD1; size: few; V: TRBV29-1; J: TRBJ2-1; DNA: TGCAGCGTTCCCTGGGGGACAGGGAGATACAATGAGCAGTTCTTC; CDR3: CSVPWGTGRYNEQFF
D: TRBD1; size: many; V: TRBV6-6; J: TRBJ1-1; DNA: TGTGCCAGCAGTTATGGGGCAGGGGGAGAGGCTTTCTTT; CDR3: CASSYGAGGEAFF
D: -; size: many; V: TRBV7-2; J: TRBJ2-1; DNA: TGTGCCAGCAGCTACCACCGGGACCCCTACAATGAGCAGTTCTTC; CDR3: CASSYHRDPYNEQFF
D: -; size: many; V: TRBV12-3/TRBV12-4; J: TRBJ1-3; DNA: TGTGCCAGCAGTTTGGGCAGGTTTGGAAACACCATATATTTT; CDR3: CASSLGRFGNTIYF
D: -; size: -; V: TRBV7-8; J: TRBJ1-5; DNA: TGTGCCAGCAGCTTAGCGCTCGGGGAACATCAGCCCCAGCATTTT; CDR3: CASSLALGEHQPQHF
D: -; size: few; V: TRBV5-1; J: TRBJ2-1; DNA: TGCGCCAGCAGCTTGGCACCGGTAAATGAGCAGTTCTTC; CDR3: CASSLAPVNEQFF
D: TRBD1; size: few; V: TRBV4-3; J: TRBJ1-4; DNA: TGCGCCAGCAGCCAAGATATCCCGGGACAGGGTCGATTATGGAGTGAAAAACTGTTTTTT; CDR3: CASSQDIPGQGRLWSEKLFF
D: -; size: -; V: TRBV18; J: TRBJ1-1; DNA: TGTGCCAGCTCACCACCGGGGAGGGCGTGGATAGCTTTCTTT; CDR3: CASSPPGRAWIAFF
D: -; size: few; V: TRBV7-6; J: TRBJ2-3; DNA: TGTGCCAGCAGCTTAGCTAGGGCGGGATCTAGCACAGATACGCAGTATTTT; CDR3: CASSLARAGSSTDTQYF
D: -; size: -; V: TRBV6-5; J: TRBJ2-7; DNA: TGTGCCAGCAGCATAAACACCAGGGCTCGCGAGCAGTACTTC; CDR3: CASSINTRAREQYF
D: TRBD2; size: few; V: TRBV9; J: TRBJ2-1; DNA: TGTGCCAGCAGCGTAGGAGCGGGGTCCTACAATGAGCAGTTCTTC; CDR3: CASSVGAGSYNEQFF
D: -; size: few; V: TRBV7-2; J: TRBJ2-1; DNA: TGTGCCAGCAGGACCTGGGGCCGGTGGGATGAGCAGTTCTTC; CDR3: CASRTWGRWDEQFF
D: -; size: -; V: TRBV6-1; J: TRBJ1-5; DNA: TGTGCCAGCCAGGGTTCTAGCAATCAGCCCCAGCATTTT; CDR3: CASQGSSNQPQHF
D: -; size: many; V: TRBV4-2; J: TRBJ1-2; DNA: TGTGCCAGCAGCCAAGATGGCAGGCGCTACACCTTC; CDR3: CASSQDGRRYTF
D: TRBD2; size: many; V: TRBV5-1; J: TRBJ2-1; DNA: TGCGCCAGCAGCTTGGATGGACTAGTGGGTGAGCAGTTCTTC; CDR3: CASSLDGLVGEQFF
D: -; size: few; V: TRBV9; J: TRBJ1-4; DNA: TGTGCCAGCAGCGGGACCTCCGACAGTCGGTTCGGGAAACTGTTTTTT; CDR3: CASSGTSDSRFGKLFF
D: TRBD2; size: -; V: TRBV20-1; J: TRBJ2-5; DNA: TGCAGTGCTAGTCCCAGCGGGGGGCCCCAAGAGACCCAGTACTTC; CDR3: CSASPSGGPQETQYF
D: -; size: few; V: TRBV7-3; J: TRBJ1-1; DNA: TGTGCCAGCAGCTTAAGGGGAGGTAGCAACACTGAAGCTTTCTTT; CDR3: CASSLRGGSNTEAFF
D: -; size: -; V: TRBV7-2; J: TRBJ1-1; DNA: TGTGCCAGCAGCTTAGATCCATACCCGGCGAACACTGAAGCTTTCTTT; CDR3: CASSLDPYPANTEAFF
D: -; size: many; V: TRBV6-5; J: TRBJ2-2; DNA: TGTGCCAGCGGGTCAGCCGGGAAGGGAGGGGAGCTGTTTTTT; CDR3: CASGSAGKGGELFF